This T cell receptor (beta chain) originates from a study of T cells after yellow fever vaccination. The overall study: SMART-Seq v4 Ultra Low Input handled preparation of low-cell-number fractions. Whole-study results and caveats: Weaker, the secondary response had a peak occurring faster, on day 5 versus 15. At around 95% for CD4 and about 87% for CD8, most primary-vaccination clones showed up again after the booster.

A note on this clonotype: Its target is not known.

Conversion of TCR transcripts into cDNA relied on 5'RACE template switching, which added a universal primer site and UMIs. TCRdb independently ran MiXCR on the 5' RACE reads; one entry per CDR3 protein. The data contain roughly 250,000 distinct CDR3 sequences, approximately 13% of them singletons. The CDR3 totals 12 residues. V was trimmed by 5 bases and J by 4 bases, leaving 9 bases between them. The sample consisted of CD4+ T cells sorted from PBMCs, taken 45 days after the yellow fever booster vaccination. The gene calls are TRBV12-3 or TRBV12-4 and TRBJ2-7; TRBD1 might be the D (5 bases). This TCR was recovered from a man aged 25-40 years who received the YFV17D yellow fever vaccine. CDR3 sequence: CASSRQWYEQYF. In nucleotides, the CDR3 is TGTGCCAGCAGTCGACAGTGGTACGAGCAGTACTTC.